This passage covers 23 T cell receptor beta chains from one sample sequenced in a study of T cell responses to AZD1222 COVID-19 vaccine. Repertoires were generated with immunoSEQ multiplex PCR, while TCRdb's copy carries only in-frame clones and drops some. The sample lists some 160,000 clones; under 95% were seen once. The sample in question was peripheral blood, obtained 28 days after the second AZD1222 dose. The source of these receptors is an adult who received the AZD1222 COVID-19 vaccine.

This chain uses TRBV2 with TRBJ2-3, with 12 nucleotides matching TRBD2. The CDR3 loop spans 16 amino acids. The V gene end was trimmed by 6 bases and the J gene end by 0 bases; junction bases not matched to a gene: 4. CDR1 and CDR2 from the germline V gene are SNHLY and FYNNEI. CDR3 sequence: CASRRLAGESTDTQYF. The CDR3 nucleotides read TGTGCCAGCAGGAGACTAGCGGGGGAGAGCACAGATACGCAGTATTTT.

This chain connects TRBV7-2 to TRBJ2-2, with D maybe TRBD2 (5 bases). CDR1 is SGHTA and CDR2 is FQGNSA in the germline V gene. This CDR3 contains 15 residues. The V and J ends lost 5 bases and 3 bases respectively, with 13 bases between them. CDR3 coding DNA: TGTGCCAGCAGCCCACGATCAGCGGACACCGGGGAGCTGTTTTTT. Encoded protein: CASSPRSADTGELFF.

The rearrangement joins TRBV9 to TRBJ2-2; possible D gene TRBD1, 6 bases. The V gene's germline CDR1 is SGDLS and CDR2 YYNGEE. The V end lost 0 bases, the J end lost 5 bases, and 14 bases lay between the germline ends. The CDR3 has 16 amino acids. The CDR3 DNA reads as TGTGCCAGCAGCGTAGAGGGGGTACGCAGTACCGGGGAGCTGTTTTTT. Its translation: CASSVEGVRSTGELFF. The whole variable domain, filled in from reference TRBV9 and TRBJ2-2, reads DSGVTQTPKHLITATGQRVTLRCSPRSGDLSVYWYQQSLDQGLQFLIQYYNGEERAKGNILERFSAQQFPDLHSELNLSSLELGDSALYFCASSVEGVRSTGELFFGEGSRLTVL.

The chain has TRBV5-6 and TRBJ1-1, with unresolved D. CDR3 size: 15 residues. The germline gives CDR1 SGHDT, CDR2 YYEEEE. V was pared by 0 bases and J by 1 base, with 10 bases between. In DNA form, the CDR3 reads TGTGCCAGCAGCTTGGGGGGTCGACGGAACACTGAAGCTTTCTTT. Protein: CASSLGGRRNTEAFF.

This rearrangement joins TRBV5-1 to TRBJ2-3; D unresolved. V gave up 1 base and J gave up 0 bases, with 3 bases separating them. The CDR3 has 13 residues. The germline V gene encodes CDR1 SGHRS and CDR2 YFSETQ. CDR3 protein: CASSLSSTDTQYF. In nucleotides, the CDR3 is TGCGCCAGCAGCTTGTCTAGCACAGATACGCAGTATTTT.

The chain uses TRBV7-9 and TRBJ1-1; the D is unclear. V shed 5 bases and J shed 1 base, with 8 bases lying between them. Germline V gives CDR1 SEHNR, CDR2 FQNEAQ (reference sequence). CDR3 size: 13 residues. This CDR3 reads CASSPNKNTEAFF. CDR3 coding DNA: TGTGCCAGCAGCCCGAACAAGAACACTGAAGCTTTCTTT.

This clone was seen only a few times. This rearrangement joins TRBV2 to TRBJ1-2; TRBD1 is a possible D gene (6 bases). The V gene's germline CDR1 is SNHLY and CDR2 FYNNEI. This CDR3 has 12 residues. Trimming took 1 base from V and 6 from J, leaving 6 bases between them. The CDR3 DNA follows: TGTGCCAGCAGTGAAGAGGGGGATGGCTACACCTTC. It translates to CASSEEGDGYTF.

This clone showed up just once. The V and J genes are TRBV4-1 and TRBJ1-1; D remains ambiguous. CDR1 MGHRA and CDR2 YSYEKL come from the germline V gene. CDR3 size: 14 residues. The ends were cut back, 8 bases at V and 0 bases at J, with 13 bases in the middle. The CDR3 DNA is TGCGCCAGCGCCCTAGGGTTCATGAACACTGAAGCTTTCTTT. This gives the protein CASALGFMNTEAFF.

The CDR3 nucleotides are TGCGCCAGCAGCCACCTAGCGGGAGGGTACAATGAGCAGTTCTTC. This encodes CASSHLAGGYNEQFF. The rearrangement uses TRBV4-1 and TRBJ2-1, with 12 bases aligning to TRBD2. Per germline, CDR1 MGHRA and CDR2 YSYEKL. This CDR3 spans 15 amino acids. V lost 3 bases and J lost 4; bases outside the gene matches: 1.

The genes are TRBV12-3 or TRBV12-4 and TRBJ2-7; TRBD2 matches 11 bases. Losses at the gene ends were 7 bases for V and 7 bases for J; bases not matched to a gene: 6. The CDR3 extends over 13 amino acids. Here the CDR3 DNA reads TGTGCCAGCAAAAATCTAGCGGGAGGAGAGCAGTACTTC. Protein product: CASKNLAGGEQYF.

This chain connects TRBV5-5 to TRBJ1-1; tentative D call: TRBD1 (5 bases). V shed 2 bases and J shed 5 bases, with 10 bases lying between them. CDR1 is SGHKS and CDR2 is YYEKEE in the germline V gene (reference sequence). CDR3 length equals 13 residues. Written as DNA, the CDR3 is TGTGCCAGCAGCTTTGGCAGGGCGACTGAAGCTTTCTTT. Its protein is CASSFGRATEAFF. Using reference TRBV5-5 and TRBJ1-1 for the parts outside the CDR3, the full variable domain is DAGVTQSPTHLIKTRGQQVTLRCSPISGHKSVSWYQQVLGQGPQFIFQYYEKEERGRGNFPDRFSARQFPNYSSELNVNALLLGDSALYLCASSFGRATEAFFGQGTRLTVV.

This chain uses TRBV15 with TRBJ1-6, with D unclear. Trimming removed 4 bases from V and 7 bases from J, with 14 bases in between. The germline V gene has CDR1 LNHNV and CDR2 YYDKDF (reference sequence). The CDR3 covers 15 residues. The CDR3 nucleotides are TGTGCCACCAGCATTGTCAGGCGAGGGAATTCACCCCTCCACTTT. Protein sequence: CATSIVRRGNSPLHF.

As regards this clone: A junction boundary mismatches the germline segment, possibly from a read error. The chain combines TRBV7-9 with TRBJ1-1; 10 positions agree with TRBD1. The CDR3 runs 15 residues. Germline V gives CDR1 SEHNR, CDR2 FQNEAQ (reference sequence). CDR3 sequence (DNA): TGTGCCAGCAGCTTGGGACAGGGGATGAACGCTGAAGCTTTCTTT. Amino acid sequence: CASSLGQGMNAEAFF.

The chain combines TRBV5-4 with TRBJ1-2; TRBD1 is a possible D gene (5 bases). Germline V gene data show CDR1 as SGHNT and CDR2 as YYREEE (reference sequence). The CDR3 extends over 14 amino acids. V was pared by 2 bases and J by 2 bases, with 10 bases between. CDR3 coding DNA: TGTGCCAGCAGCTTCCCGACAGAGAACTATGGCTACACCTTC. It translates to CASSFPTENYGYTF.

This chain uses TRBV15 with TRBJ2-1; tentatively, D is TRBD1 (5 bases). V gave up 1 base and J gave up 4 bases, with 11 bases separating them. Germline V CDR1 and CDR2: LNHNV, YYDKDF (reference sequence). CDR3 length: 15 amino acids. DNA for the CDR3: TGTGCCACCAGCAGAGGGTCGGCAGGGTACAATGAGCAGTTCTTC. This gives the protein CATSRGSAGYNEQFF. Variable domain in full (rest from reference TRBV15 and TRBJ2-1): DAMVIQNPRYQVTQFGKPVTLSCSQTLNHNVMYWYQQKSSQAPKLLFHYYDKDFNNEADTPDNFQSRRPNTSFCFLDIRSPGLGDTAMYLCATSRGSAGYNEQFFGPGTRLTVL.

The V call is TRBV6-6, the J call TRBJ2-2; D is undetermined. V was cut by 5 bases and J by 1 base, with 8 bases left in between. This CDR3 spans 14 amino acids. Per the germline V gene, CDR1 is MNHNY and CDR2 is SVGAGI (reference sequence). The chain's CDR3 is CASSPPENTGELFF. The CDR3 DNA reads TGTGCCAGCAGTCCCCCTGAGAACACCGGGGAGCTGTTTTTT.

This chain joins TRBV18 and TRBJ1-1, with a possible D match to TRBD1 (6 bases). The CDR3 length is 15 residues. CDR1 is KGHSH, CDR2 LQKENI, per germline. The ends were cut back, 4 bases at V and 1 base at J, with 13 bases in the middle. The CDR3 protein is CASSLQGGANTEAFF. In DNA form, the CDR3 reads TGTGCCAGCTCACTACAGGGAGGTGCGAACACTGAAGCTTTCTTT.

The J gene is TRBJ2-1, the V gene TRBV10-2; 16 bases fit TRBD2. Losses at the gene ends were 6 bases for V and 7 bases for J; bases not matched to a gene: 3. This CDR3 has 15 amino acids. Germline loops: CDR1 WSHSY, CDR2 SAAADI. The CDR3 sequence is CASSPGLAGGNEQFF. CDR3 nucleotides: TGCGCCAGCAGCCCGGGACTAGCGGGGGGGAATGAGCAGTTCTTC.

The CDR3 region is CASSLAGVSSQYF. CDR3 sequence (DNA): TGTGCCAGCAGTTTAGCGGGGGTTTCGTCCCAGTACTTC. V is TRBV12-3 or TRBV12-4 and J is TRBJ2-5; possibly TRBD1 or TRBD2 for D (5 bases each). The CDR3 is 13 amino acids. V was trimmed by 0 bases and J by 9 bases, leaving 11 bases between them.

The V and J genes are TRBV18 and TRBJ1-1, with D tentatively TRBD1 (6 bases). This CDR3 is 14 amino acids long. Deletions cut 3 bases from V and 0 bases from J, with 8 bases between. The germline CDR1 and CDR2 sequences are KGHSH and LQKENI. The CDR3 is CASSPGQVNTEAFF. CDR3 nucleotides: TGTGCCAGCTCACCGGGACAAGTGAACACTGAAGCTTTCTTT.

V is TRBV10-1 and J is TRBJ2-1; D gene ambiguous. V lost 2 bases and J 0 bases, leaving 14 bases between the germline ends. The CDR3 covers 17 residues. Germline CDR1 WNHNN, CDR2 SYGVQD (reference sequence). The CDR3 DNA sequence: TGCGCCAGCAGTGAGGAACCCTCATCCGGCTCCTACAATGAGCAGTTCTTC. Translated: CASSEEPSSGSYNEQFF.

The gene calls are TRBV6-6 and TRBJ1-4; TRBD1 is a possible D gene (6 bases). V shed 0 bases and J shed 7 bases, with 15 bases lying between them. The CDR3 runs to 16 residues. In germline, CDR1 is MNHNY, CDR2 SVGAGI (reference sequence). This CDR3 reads CASSYSPGGWGEKLFF. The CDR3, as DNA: TGTGCCAGCAGTTACTCTCCGGGGGGCTGGGGTGAAAAACTGTTTTTT.

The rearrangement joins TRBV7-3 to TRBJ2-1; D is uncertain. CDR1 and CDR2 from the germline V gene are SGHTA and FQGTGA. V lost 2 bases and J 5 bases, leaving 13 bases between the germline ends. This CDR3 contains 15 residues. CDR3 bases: TGTGCCAGCAGCTTAGACTCCGCCCCCCACAATGAGCAGTTCTTC. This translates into CASSLDSAPHNEQFF.